This entry describes one T cell receptor beta chain. The sample is drawn from a study of CD8+CD57+ T cells in acquired aplastic anemia. The template for TCR beta VDJ and CDR3 sequence profiling was genomic DNA. TCRdb used MiXCR to reprocess the reads, holding one entry per CDR3 protein. The table lists about 260,000 distinct CDR3 sequences, 82% of them singletons, with approximately 42% in the top ten. Those patients picked for sequencing had displayed CD8+CD57+ cell expansion on flow cytometry. The receptor was isolated from a human donor with aplastic anemia. Sequencing was done on a sample of sorted CD4+, CD8+, or CD8+CD57+ T cells (not recorded which) from PBMCs.

The DNA of the CDR3 is TGTGCCAGCAGCTTGGGGGAGGGTAGCGTCCTGACTTTC. Protein: CASSLGEGSVLTF. The chain combines TRBV5-6 with TRBJ2-6, with 7 nucleotides matching TRBD2. Germline V gene data show CDR1 as SGHDT and CDR2 as YYEEEE. Unmatched junction bases numbered 3, after V lost 0 bases and J lost 12 bases. The CDR3 sequence is 13 residues long.